Following are 4 T cell receptor beta chains from one sample sequenced in a study of shared clonotypes between healthy human individuals. Profiling relied on immunoSEQ multiplex PCR, and the TCRdb table lists in-frame clones only, not all of them. The sample consists of some 1 million clones, approximately 76% of them appearing once. Sequencing input: memory CD4+ T cells sorted from blood. Subset indicated: CD45RA-negative fraction. These receptors were taken from a man younger than 30 in good health.

V gene TRBV11-3 combines with J gene TRBJ1-1; D uncertain. CDR1 is SGHNT, CDR2 YENEEA, per germline. The CDR3 has 12 residues. Trimming removed 0 bases at V and 8 bases at J, with 7 bases between. CDR3 coding DNA: TGTGCCAGCAGCTTAGATCAAGGGGAAGCTTTCTTT. Translating gives CASSLDQGEAFF.

This chain joins TRBV5-4 and TRBJ2-7; 7 nucleotides line up with TRBD1. The CDR3 runs to 15 residues. V was clipped by 4 bases and J by 3 bases; unmatched bases: 10. Germline lookup yields CDR1 SGHNT and CDR2 YYREEE (reference sequence). CDR3 bases: TGTGCCAGCAGCCCGGGTCCCGGACAGGTCTACGAGCAGTACTTC. It encodes CASSPGPGQVYEQYF.

The rearrangement joins TRBV19 to TRBJ1-2; D is undetermined. CDR1 is LNHDA, CDR2 SQIVND, per germline (reference sequence). V dropped 6 bases and J dropped 1 base, with 18 bases sitting between them. The CDR3 totals 16 residues. CDR3 amino acids: CASSRERPTSNYGYTF. CDR3 sequence (DNA): TGTGCCAGTAGCCGGGAACGGCCAACGAGTAACTATGGCTACACCTTC.

The CDR3 loop reads CASSLDGTGGSQPQHF. CDR3 DNA: TGTGCCAGCAGCTTAGATGGGACAGGGGGAAGTCAGCCCCAGCATTTT. The chain couples TRBV11-2 to TRBJ1-5; TRBD1 agrees at 11 bases. The ends lost 0 bases at V and 6 bases at J; junction bases unmatched: 4. Per the germline V gene, CDR1 is SGHAT and CDR2 is FQNNGV. This CDR3 has 16 residues. Complete variable domain (other parts from reference TRBV11-2 and TRBJ1-5): EAGVAQSPRYKIIEKRQSVAFWCNPISGHATLYWYQQILGQGPKLLIQFQNNGVVDDSQLPKDRFSAERLKGVDSTLKIQPAKLEDSAVYLCASSLDGTGGSQPQHFGDGTRLSIL.